What follows are 19 T cell receptor beta chains derived from one specimen sequenced in a study of blood T cell repertoires in COVID-19. The assay was immunoSEQ multiplex PCR, and TCRdb's table has in-frame clones only and misses some. The data hold some 64,000 clones, with roughly 73% observed a single time. The sequenced material came from peripheral blood. The receptors shown here come from a woman in her sixties or seventies with acute or convalescent COVID-19.

This clone appeared once. The chain joins TRBV7-9 to TRBJ1-2; D may be TRBD1 (6 bases). Deletions cut 5 bases from V and 8 bases from J, with 18 bases between. From germline, CDR1 is SEHNR and CDR2 FQNEAQ (reference sequence). CDR3 length: 14 residues. This CDR3 reads CASSASGARGGYTF. The CDR3 bases are TGTGCCAGCAGCGCCTCCGGGGCCAGGGGAGGCTACACCTTC.

The rearrangement joins TRBV15 to TRBJ1-4; 7 positions match TRBD1. Germline V gives CDR1 LNHNV, CDR2 YYDKDF (reference sequence). The CDR3 length is 14 residues. V was clipped by 3 bases and J by 7 bases; unmatched bases: 5. DNA of the CDR3: TGTGCCACCAGCAGGGACCGGGACAGTGAAAAACTGTTTTTT. As protein: CATSRDRDSEKLFF.

The chain is built from TRBV12-5 and TRBJ2-7; TRBD1 agrees at 7 bases. Unmatched junction bases numbered 10, after V lost 2 bases and J lost 0 bases. Germline assignment: CDR1 LGHNT and CDR2 FRNRAP. The CDR3 is 17 amino acids. The CDR3 protein is CASGLPPTGPLSYEQYF. CDR3 in DNA: TGTGCTAGTGGTTTGCCTCCGACAGGGCCCCTCTCCTACGAGCAGTACTTC. The full variable domain, rest sourced from reference TRBV12-5 and TRBJ2-7, is DARVTQTPRHKVTEMGQEVTMRCQPILGHNTVFWYRQTMMQGLELLAYFRNRAPLDDSGMPKDRFSAEMPDATLATLKIQPSEPRDSAVYFCASGLPPTGPLSYEQYFGPGTRLTVT.

This clone has more than one count but fewer than ten. The chain uses TRBV27 and TRBJ1-5; D may be TRBD1 (6 bases). Per germline, CDR1 MNHEY and CDR2 SMNVEV (reference sequence). CDR3 size: 15 residues. Trimming pared 10 bases from V and 0 bases from J, leaving 16 bases between. The CDR3 loop reads CATKTDSYSNQPQHF. In DNA, the CDR3 is TGTGCCACCAAGACGGACAGTTATAGCAATCAGCCCCAGCATTTT.

The chain links TRBV5-4 to TRBJ1-2; no definite D call. Germline CDR1 is SGHNT and CDR2 is YYREEE (reference sequence). V lost 2 bases, J lost 0 bases, and 8 bases lay in between. This CDR3 spans 14 amino acids. This chain's CDR3 is CASSFPLSNYGYTF. For the CDR3, the DNA is TGTGCCAGCAGCTTCCCCCTTTCTAACTATGGCTACACCTTC.

This rearrangement joins TRBV5-1 to TRBJ1-1, with 7 bases matching TRBD1. This CDR3 is 14 amino acids long. Germline CDR1 SGHRS, CDR2 YFSETQ. The V gene end was trimmed by 2 bases and the J gene end by 8 bases; junction bases not matched to a gene: 9. The CDR3 protein is CASSLEFGTVEAFF. As DNA, the CDR3 is TGCGCCAGCAGCTTAGAATTCGGGACAGTCGAAGCTTTCTTT.

The chain has TRBV28 and TRBJ1-2; 9 positions agree with TRBD1. The CDR3 has 16 residues. Germline trimming cut 3 bases from V and 3 bases from J; bases unmatched to any gene: 8. Germline loops: CDR1 MDHEN, CDR2 SYDVKM. This chain's CDR3 is CASSFSGTGTYYGYTF. CDR3 DNA sequence: TGTGCCAGCAGTTTTTCGGGGACAGGGACCTACTATGGCTACACCTTC.

The chain joins TRBV2 to TRBJ1-1; D possibly corresponds to TRBD1 (6 bases). Trimming stripped 2 bases from V and 0 bases from J, with 16 bases between. This CDR3 is built from 17 residues. Germline-derived CDR1 and CDR2 are SNHLY and FYNNEI. CDR3 DNA sequence: TGTGCCAGCAGTGAACATCGTGGGGGGGCCCTGAACACTGAAGCTTTCTTT. Translation gives CASSEHRGGALNTEAFF.

J is TRBJ1-1 and V is TRBV6-5; D is unresolved. Trimming removed 0 bases at V and 1 base at J, with 9 bases between. The CDR3 length is 15 residues. Germline CDR1 is MNHEY and CDR2 is SVGAGI. The CDR3 bases are TGTGCCAGCAGTTACTCAGGAGGAGGGAACACTGAAGCTTTCTTT. Amino acid sequence: CASSYSGGGNTEAFF.

This chain uses TRBV7-3 with TRBJ1-1; D may be TRBD1 (5 bases). The CDR3 runs 15 residues. V was trimmed by 5 bases and J by 1 base, leaving 14 bases between them. CDR1 and CDR2 (germline): SGHTA, FQGTGA. The CDR3 DNA follows: TGTGCCAGCAGCCCGTCCCCGGGGGGGAACACTGAAGCTTTCTTT. It yields the protein CASSPSPGGNTEAFF.

The genes are TRBV5-6 and TRBJ2-7; TRBD1 agrees at 7 bases. The CDR3 is made up of 15 amino acids. Per germline, CDR1 SGHDT and CDR2 YYEEEE. The J segment lost 2 bases and the V segment lost 6 bases, leaving 11 bases of the junction unmatched. The CDR3 nucleotides read TGTGCCAGCACCGGACAGGACGTTTGGGCCTACGAGCAGTACTTC. It encodes CASTGQDVWAYEQYF.

V and J are TRBV5-1 and TRBJ1-1, with D maybe TRBD1 (5 bases). With 3 bases removed from V and 1 base from J, the gap between germline ends came to 16 bases. The V gene's germline CDR1 is SGHRS and CDR2 YFSETQ. CDR3 length: 16 amino acids. The CDR3 nucleotides read TGCGCCAGCAGCTCCCAGGGCCGCGACTCGAACACTGAAGCTTTCTTT. It translates to CASSSQGRDSNTEAFF.

This clone was seen a few times. The chain has TRBV7-8 and TRBJ1-5; D might be TRBD1 (5 bases). V lost 4 bases and J lost 3, with 13 bases in between. This CDR3 contains 15 residues. CDR1 and CDR2 from the germline V gene are SGHVS and FQNEAQ. CDR3 residues: CASSSRGGDNQPQHF. Written as DNA, the CDR3 is TGTGCCAGCAGCTCCCGTGGGGGGGACAATCAGCCCCAGCATTTT.

V is TRBV6-6 and J is TRBJ2-7, with 7 bases fitting TRBD2. With 5 bases clipped from V and 4 bases from J, the junction kept 14 bases outside the gene matches. The CDR3 covers 16 residues. Germline V gene data show CDR1 as MNHNY and CDR2 as SVGAGI (reference sequence). The CDR3 DNA sequence: TGTGCCAGCAGTACTAGGGCGGGGGATTCTCGGTACGAGCAGTACTTC. As protein: CASSTRAGDSRYEQYF.

The chain carries TRBV25-1 and TRBJ1-1; D remains unclear. Germline CDR1 is MGHDK and CDR2 is SYGVNS. CDR3 length: 13 residues. V dropped 8 bases and J dropped 2 bases, with 12 bases sitting between them. The CDR3 DNA sequence: TGTGCCAGCGGATGGGCGGGCAACACTGAAGCTTTCTTT. This encodes CASGWAGNTEAFF.

This clone has just a few counts. The J gene is TRBJ1-1, the V gene TRBV19; the match to TRBD1 covers 7 bases. This CDR3 contains 14 residues. CDR1 and CDR2 from the germline V gene are LNHDA and SQIVND (reference sequence). V shed 6 bases, J shed 3 bases, and the junction held 7 bases outside the gene matches. This CDR3 reads CASRPFDRDTEAFF. CDR3 nucleotides: TGTGCCAGTAGGCCATTCGACAGGGACACTGAAGCTTTCTTT.

CDR3 sequence: CASMRPSLDYGYTF. CDR3 DNA: TGTGCCAGCATGAGGCCGTCGTTAGACTATGGCTACACCTTC. This chain uses TRBV2 with TRBJ1-2; D is unresolved. Germline V lookup: CDR1 SNHLY, CDR2 FYNNEI. V was trimmed by 7 bases and J by 3 bases, leaving 15 bases between them. The CDR3 loop spans 14 amino acids.

The rearrangement joins TRBV6-2 or TRBV6-3 to TRBJ2-3; 13 nucleotides agree with TRBD2. The CDR3 sequence is 17 residues long. In germline, CDR1 is MNHEY, CDR2 SVGEGT. Losses at the gene ends were 2 bases for V and 4 bases for J; bases not matched to a gene: 6. CDR3 nucleotide sequence: TGTGCCAGCAGTTACGTGGGTGGACTAGCGGGAGCAGATACGCAGTATTTT. It yields the protein CASSYVGGLAGADTQYF.

CDR3 sequence reads: CASSLGQMAEQYF. CDR3 sequence (DNA): TGTGCCAGCAGCTTGGGACAAATGGCCGAGCAGTACTTC. The chain has TRBV5-4 and TRBJ2-7; D remains ambiguous. Trimming removed 0 bases from V and 6 bases from J, with 10 bases in between. Per the germline V gene, CDR1 is SGHNT and CDR2 is YYREEE (reference sequence). The CDR3 sequence is 13 residues long. Supplemented by reference TRBV5-4 and TRBJ2-7, the full variable domain reads ETGVTQSPTHLIKTRGQQVTLRCSSQSGHNTVSWYQQALGQGPQFIFQYYREEENGRGNFPPRFSGLQFPNYSSELNVNALELDDSALYLCASSLGQMAEQYFGPGTRLTVT.